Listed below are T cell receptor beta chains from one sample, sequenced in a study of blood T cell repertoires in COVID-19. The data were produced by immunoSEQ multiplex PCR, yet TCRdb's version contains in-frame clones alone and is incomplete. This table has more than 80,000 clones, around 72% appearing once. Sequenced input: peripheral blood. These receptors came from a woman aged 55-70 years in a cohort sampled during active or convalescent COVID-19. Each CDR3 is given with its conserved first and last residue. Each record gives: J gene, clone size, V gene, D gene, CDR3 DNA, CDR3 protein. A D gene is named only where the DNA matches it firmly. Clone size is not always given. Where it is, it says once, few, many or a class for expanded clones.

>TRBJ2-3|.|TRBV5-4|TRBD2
TGTGCCAGCAGCACCTTAGCGGGGGAGAGCACAGATACGCAGTATTTT
CASSTLAGESTDTQYF
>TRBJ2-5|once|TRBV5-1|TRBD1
TGCGCCAGCAGCTTGGAGGGTGGGACAGGGGGAGAGACCCAGTACTTC
CASSLEGGTGGETQYF
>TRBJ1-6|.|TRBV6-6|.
TGTGCCAGCAGTTACGGGGGGTCTAATTCACCCCTCCACTTT
CASSYGGSNSPLHF
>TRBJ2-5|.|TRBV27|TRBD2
TGTGCCAGCACCCGGGGGGGGGTGGGAGAGACCCAGTACTTC
CASTRGGVGETQYF
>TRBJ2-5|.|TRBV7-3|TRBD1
TGTGCCAGCAGCTTATGGGGACAGAGTCAAGAGACCCAGTACTTC
CASSLWGQSQETQYF
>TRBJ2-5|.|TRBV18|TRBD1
TGTGCCAGCTCACCTGAACAGGGGAAAGAGACCCAGTACTTC
CASSPEQGKETQYF
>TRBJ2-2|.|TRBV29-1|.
TGCAGCGTTGACCACAGAACGAACACCGGGGAGCTGTTTTTT
CSVDHRTNTGELFF
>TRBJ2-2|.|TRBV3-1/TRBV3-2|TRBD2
TGTGCCAGCAGCCAATATGGGGCTAGCGGGGGGCCGAACACCGGGGAGCTGTTTTTT
CASSQYGASGGPNTGELFF
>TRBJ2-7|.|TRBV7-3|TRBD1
TGTGCCAGCAGCTTAGGGACAGGGGCCTACGAGCAGTACTTC
CASSLGTGAYEQYF
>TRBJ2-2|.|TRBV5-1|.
TGCGCCAGCAGCCCGGAGTCCTGGGAGCTGTTTTTT
CASSPESWELFF
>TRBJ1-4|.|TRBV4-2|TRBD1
TGTGCCAGCAGCCCCCCCAACAGGGGGCTAGGGGAAAAACTGTTTTTT
CASSPPNRGLGEKLFF
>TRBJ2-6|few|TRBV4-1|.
TGCGCCAGCAGCCTTCAAGTGAGTAAGGGGTACTCTGGGGCCAACGTCCTGACTTTC
CASSLQVSKGYSGANVLTF
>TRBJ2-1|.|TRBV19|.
TGTGCCAGTAGATCATCGGTGGGGGGGCGGTATGAGCAGTTCTTC
CASRSSVGGRYEQFF
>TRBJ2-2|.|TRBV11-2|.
TGTGCCAGCAGCTTGAGTGGAGGCACCGGGGAGCTGTTTTTT
CASSLSGGTGELFF
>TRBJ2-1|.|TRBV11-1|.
TGTGCCAGCAGCCTAGACAGGAACACATACAATGAGCAGTTCTTC
CASSLDRNTYNEQFF
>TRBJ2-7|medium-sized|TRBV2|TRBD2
TGTGCCAGCAGTGAAGGACTAGCTTACGAGCAGTACTTC
CASSEGLAYEQYF
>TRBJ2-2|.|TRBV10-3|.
TGTGCCATCAGTGCGGGACTAACAGGGCCGAACACCGGGGAGCTGTTTTTT
CAISAGLTGPNTGELFF
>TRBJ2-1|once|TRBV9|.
TGTGCCAGTTCCGGGACTTACAATGAGCAGTTCTTC
CASSGTYNEQFF
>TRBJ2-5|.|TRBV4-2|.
TGTGCCAGCAGTCAAAGACAAGGGGGAGAGACCCAGTACTTC
CASSQRQGGETQYF
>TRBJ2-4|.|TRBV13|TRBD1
TGTGCCAGCAGCTTAGAACTGACAGGGAATTCTGGTAAAAACATTCAGTACTTC
CASSLELTGNSGKNIQYF
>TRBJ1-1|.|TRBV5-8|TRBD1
TGTGCCAGCAGCCCGGAGGGACAGCCGAACACTGAAGCTTTCTTT
CASSPEGQPNTEAFF
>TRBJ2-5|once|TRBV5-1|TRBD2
TGCGCCAGCACGAATCGGGGGGGCGTAGAGACCCAGTACTTC
CASTNRGGVETQYF
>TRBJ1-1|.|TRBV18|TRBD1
TGTGCCAGCTCACGGCTGGGGACAGGGAGGGGGAACACTAAAGCTTTCTTT
CASSRLGTGRGNTKAFF
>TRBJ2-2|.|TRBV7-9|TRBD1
TGTGCCAGCAACCGACAGGGGGGCGCGTACACCGGGGAGCTGTTTTTT
CASNRQGGAYTGELFF
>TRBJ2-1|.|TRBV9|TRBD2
TGTGCCAGTAGCAGAAGCGGGGGTATATACAATGAGCAGTTCTTC
CASSRSGGIYNEQFF
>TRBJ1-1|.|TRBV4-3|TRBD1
TGCGCCAGCAGCCCCCTACAGGGGCGGGGGAACACTGAAGCTTTCTTT
CASSPLQGRGNTEAFF
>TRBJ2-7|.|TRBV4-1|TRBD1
TGCGCCAGCAGCCAACACGCGGGACAGGTCAGCTCCTACGAGCAGTACTTC
CASSQHAGQVSSYEQYF
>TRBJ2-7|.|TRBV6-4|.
TGTGCCAGCAGTAGGGGCACTGGGTACGAGCAGTACTTC
CASSRGTGYEQYF
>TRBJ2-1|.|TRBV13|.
TGTGCCAGCAGCTTAGATATGCGCAGGGATCTAATGGGGACTAATGAGCAGTTCTTC
CASSLDMRRDLMGTNEQFF
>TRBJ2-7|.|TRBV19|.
TGTGCCGGAGGAGTTGGCTACGAGCAGTACTTC
CAGGVGYEQYF
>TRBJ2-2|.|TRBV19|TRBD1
TGTGCCAGTAGTATGGGACAGGGGTTCGTCGGGGAGCTGTTTTTT
CASSMGQGFVGELFF
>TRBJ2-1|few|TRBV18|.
TGTGCCAGCTCACGGGCGGGCCATCCCGAGCAGTTCTTC
CASSRAGHPEQFF
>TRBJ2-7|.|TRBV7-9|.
TGTGCCAGCAGCCTATTCGACAGCTCCTACGAGCAGTACTTC
CASSLFDSSYEQYF
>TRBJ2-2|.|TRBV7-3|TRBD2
TGTGCCAGCAGCTTATTCCCCCGGGCGGGGGGTTACACCGGGGAGCTGTTTTTT
CASSLFPRAGGYTGELFF
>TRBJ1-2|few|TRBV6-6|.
TGTGCCAGCACCCCCTCGAAGGGGGAAGGGGGCTACACCTTC
CASTPSKGEGGYTF
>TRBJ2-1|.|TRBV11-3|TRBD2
TGTGCCAGCAGCTTAGATGGCGGGGGGGGAGATGAGCAGTTCTTC
CASSLDGGGGDEQFF
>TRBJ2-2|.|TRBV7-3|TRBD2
TGTGCCAGCAGCCCCGCGACTAGCGGGGGACCCGGGGAGCTGTTTTTT
CASSPATSGGPGELFF
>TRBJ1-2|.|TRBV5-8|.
TGTGCCAGCAGCTTGGGAGGCGGCTTCTATGGCTACACCTTC
CASSLGGGFYGYTF
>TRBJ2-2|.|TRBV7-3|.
TGTGCCAGCAGCCTCCCTGGGGCTCCGAACACCGGGGAGCTGTTTTTT
CASSLPGAPNTGELFF
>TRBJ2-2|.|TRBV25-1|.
TGTGCCAGCCAGGGACAGAACACCGGGGAGCTGTTTTTT
CASQGQNTGELFF
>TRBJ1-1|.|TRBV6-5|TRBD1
TGTGCCAGCATCCGACAGGGGGCCGGGTTTGAAGCTTTCTTT
CASIRQGAGFEAFF
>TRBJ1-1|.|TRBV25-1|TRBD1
TGTGCCAGCAGTGGCTGGGACAGGATGAACACTGAAGCTTTCTTT
CASSGWDRMNTEAFF
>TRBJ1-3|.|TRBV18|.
TGTGCCAGCTCACCAGGATTAGGCGGATTCTCTGGAAACACCATATATTTT
CASSPGLGGFSGNTIYF
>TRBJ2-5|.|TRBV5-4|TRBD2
TGTGCCAGCAGCTTCCAGCGGGGGGCCGTCCAAGAGACCCAGTACTTC
CASSFQRGAVQETQYF
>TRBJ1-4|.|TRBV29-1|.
TGCAGCGTTGTGATTCAGAATGAAAAACTGTTTTTT
CSVVIQNEKLFF
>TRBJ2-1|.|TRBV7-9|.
TGTGCCAGCAGCTATTACAGAAACTCCTACAATGAGCAGTTCTTC
CASSYYRNSYNEQFF
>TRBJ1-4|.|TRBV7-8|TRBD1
TGTGCCAGCAGCCAGACAGGGATCAATGAAAAACTGTTTTTT
CASSQTGINEKLFF